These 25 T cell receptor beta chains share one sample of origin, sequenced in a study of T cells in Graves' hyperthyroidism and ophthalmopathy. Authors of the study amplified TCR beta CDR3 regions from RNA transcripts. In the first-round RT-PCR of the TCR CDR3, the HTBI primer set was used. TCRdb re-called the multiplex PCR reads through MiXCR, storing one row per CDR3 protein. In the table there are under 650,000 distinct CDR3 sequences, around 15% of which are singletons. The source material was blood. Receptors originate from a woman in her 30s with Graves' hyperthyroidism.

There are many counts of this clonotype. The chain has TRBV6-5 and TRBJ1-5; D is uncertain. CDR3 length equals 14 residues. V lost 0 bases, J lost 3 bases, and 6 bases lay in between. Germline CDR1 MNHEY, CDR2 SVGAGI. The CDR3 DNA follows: TGTGCCAGCAGTTACTCCACCCCCAATCAGCCCCAGCATTTT. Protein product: CASSYSTPNQPQHF.

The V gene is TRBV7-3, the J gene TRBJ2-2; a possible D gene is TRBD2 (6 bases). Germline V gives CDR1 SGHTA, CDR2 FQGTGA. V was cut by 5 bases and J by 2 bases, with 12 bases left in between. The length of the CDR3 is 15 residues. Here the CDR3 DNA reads TGTGCCAGCAGCATATCAGGACTAAACACCGGGGAGCTGTTTTTT. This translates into CASSISGLNTGELFF.

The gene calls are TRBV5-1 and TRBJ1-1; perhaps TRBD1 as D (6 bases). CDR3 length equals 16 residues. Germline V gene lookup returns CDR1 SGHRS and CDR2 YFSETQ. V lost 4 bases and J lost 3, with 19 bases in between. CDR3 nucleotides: TGCGCCAGCAGCCCGGGGTGGGGGGGCCAATACACTGAAGCTTTCTTT. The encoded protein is CASSPGWGGQYTEAFF.

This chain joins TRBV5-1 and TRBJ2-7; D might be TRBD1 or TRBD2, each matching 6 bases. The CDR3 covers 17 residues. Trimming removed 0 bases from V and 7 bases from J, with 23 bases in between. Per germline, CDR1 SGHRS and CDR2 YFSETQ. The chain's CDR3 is CASSLGSRGRPLDEQYF. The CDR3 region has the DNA TGCGCCAGCAGCTTGGGGAGTAGGGGGAGGCCCCTCGATGAGCAGTACTTC.

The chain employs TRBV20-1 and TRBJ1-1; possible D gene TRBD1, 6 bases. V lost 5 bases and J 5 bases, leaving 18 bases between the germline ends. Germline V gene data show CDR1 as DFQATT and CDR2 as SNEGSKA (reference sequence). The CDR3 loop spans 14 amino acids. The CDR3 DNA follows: TGCAGTGCTCGGGCGCGGGGGGGCTCTACTGAAGCTTTCTTT. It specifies CSARARGGSTEAFF.

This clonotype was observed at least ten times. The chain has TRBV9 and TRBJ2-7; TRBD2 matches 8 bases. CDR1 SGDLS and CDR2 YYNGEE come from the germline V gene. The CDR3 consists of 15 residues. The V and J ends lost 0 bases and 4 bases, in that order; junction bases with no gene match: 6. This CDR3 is CASSVEVAGRYEQYF. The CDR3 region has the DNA TGTGCCAGCAGCGTAGAGGTAGCGGGAAGGTACGAGCAGTACTTC.

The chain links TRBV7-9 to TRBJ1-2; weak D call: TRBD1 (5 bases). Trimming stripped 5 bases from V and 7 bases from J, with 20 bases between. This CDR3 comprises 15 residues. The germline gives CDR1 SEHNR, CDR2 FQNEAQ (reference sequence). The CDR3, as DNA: TGTGCCAGCAGCGATGAACAGGCTGTGGTAGGTGGCTACACCTTC. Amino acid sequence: CASSDEQAVVGGYTF.

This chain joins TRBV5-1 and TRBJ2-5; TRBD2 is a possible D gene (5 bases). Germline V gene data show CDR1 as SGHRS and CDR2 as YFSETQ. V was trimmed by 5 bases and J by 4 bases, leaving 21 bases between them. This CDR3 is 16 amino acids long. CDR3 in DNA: TGCGCCAGCAGTTTCGACTACCGGCCTGATAGAGAGACCCAGTACTTC. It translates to CASSFDYRPDRETQYF.

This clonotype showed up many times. CDR3 in DNA: TGTGCCTGGAGCATGGGACAGATAGATGGCTACACCTTC. Residues: CAWSMGQIDGYTF. The chain links TRBV30 to TRBJ1-2; 7 bases are shared with TRBD1. This CDR3 is 13 amino acids long. Germline V gene lookup returns CDR1 GTSNPN and CDR2 SVGIG (reference sequence). The trim removed 3 bases at V and 6 bases at J, leaving 7 bases unmatched.

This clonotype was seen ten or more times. CDR3 DNA sequence: TGTGCCAGCAGTTTAGGCTCCCCACAAGAGACCCAGTACTTC. Translating it yields CASSLGSPQETQYF. The V call is TRBV28, the J call TRBJ2-5, with D unclear. CDR1 is MDHEN, CDR2 SYDVKM, per germline. Trimming removed 2 bases at V and 2 bases at J, with 9 bases between. This CDR3 comprises 14 residues. Full variable domain (rest looked up from reference TRBV28 and TRBJ2-5): DVKVTQSSRYLVKRTGEKVFLECVQDMDHENMFWYRQDPGLGLRLIYFSYDVKMKEKGDIPEGYSVSREKKERFSLILESASTNQTSMYLCASSLGSPQETQYFGPGTRLLVL.

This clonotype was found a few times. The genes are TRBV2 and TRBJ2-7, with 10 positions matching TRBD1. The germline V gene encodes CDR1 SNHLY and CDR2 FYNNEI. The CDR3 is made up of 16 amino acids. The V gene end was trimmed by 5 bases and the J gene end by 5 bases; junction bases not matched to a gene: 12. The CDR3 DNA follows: TGTGCCAGCAGTCCGGGGCCGGGACAGGGGTCTAACGAGCAGTACTTC. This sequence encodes CASSPGPGQGSNEQYF.

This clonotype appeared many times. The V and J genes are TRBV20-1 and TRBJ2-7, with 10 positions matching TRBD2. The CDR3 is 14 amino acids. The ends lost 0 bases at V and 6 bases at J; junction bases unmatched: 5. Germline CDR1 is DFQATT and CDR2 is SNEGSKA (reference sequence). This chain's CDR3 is CSARDRTSGPEQYF. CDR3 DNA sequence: TGCAGTGCTAGAGATCGGACTAGCGGTCCCGAGCAGTACTTC.

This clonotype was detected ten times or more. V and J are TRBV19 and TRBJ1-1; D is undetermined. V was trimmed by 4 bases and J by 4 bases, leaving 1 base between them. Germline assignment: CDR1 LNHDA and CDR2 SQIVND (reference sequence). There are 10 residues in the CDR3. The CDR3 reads CASSTTEAFF. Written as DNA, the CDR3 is TGTGCCAGTAGTACCACTGAAGCTTTCTTT.

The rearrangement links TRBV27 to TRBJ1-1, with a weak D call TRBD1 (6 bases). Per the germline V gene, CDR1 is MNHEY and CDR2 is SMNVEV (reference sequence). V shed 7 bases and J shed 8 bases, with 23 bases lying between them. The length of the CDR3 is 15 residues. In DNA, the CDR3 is TGTGCCAGCATCCCATCCGGGACTAGGGGGGCCGAAGCTTTCTTT. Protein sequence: CASIPSGTRGAEAFF.

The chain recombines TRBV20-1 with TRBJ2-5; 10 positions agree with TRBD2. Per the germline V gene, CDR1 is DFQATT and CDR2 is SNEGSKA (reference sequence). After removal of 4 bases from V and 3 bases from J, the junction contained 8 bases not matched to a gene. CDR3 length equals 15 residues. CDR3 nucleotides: TGCAGTGCTAAACTAGCGGGAACGTCCGAAGAGACCCAGTACTTC. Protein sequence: CSAKLAGTSEETQYF.

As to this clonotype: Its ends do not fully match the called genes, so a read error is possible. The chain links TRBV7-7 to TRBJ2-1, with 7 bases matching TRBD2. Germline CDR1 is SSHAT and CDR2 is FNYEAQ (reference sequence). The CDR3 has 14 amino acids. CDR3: CASSPSGRNYEQFF. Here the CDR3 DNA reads TGTGCTAGCAGCCCGTCCGGGAGGAATTATGAGCAGTTCTTC.

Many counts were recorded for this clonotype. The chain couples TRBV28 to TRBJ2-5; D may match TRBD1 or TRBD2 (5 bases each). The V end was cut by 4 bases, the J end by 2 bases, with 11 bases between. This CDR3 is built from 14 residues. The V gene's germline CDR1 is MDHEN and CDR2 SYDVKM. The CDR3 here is CASSSGALQETQYF. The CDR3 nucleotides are TGTGCCAGCAGTTCCGGGGCTTTACAAGAGACCCAGTACTTC.

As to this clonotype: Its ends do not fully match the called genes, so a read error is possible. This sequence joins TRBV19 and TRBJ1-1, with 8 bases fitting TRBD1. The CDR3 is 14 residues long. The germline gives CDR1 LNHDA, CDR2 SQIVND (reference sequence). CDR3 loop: CANSPGQGFTEAFF. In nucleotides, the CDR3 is TGTGCCAATAGTCCTGGACAGGGTTTCACTGAAGCTTTCTTT. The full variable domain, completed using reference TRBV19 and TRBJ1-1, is DGGITQSPKYLFRKEGQNVTLSCEQNLNHDAMYWYRQDPGQGLRLIYYSQIVNDFQKGDIAEGYSVSREKKESFPLTVTSAQKNPTAFYLCANSPGQGFTEAFFGQGTRLTVV.

Here the CDR3 reads CASSQMGGRAKEQYF. The DNA for the CDR3 is TGCGCCAGCAGCCAAATGGGCGGGAGGGCCAAGGAGCAGTACTTC. V is TRBV4-1 and J is TRBJ2-7, with 9 bases fitting TRBD2. V shed 2 bases and J 7 bases; nucleotides not matched to a gene: 9. The CDR3 sequence is 15 residues long. Germline loops: CDR1 MGHRA, CDR2 YSYEKL.

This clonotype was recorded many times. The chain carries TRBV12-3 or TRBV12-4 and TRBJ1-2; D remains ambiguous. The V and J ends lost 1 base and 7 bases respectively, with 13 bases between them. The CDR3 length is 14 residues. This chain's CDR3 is CASSLGSRASGYTF. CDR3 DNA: TGTGCCAGCAGTTTAGGCAGCCGAGCCTCTGGCTACACCTTC.

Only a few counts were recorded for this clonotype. In DNA, the CDR3 is TGTGCCAGCAGAGCCATCGCTGAAGCTTTCTTT. Translation: CASRAIAEAFF. This rearrangement joins TRBV6-2 or TRBV6-3 to TRBJ1-1; no firm D call. The V end was cut by 6 bases, the J end by 6 bases, with 8 bases between. The CDR3 sequence is 11 residues long. Germline CDR1 reads MNHEY; CDR2 reads SVGEGT.

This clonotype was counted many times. In nucleotides, the CDR3 is TGTGCCAGCAGCCGACCGGGACCACCAAACATTCAGTACTTC. This encodes CASSRPGPPNIQYF. The J gene is TRBJ2-4, the V gene TRBV3-1; D could derive from TRBD1 or TRBD2 (5 bases each). Per the germline V gene, CDR1 is LGHDT and CDR2 is YNNKEL (reference sequence). Trimming took off 4 bases at V and 6 bases at J, with 13 bases between the two ends. The CDR3 runs 14 residues.

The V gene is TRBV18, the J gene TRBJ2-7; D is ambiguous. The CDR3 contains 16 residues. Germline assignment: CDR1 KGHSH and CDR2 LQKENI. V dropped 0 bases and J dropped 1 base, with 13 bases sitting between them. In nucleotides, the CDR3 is TGTGCCAGCTCACCACCGAATTCAATAGGATCCTACGAGCAGTACTTC. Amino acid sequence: CASSPPNSIGSYEQYF.

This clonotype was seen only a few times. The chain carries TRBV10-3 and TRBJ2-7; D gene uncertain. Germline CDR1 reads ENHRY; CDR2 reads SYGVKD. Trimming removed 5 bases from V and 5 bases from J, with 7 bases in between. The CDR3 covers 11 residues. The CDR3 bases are TGTGCCATCAGTAGCCAAGACGAGCAGTACTTC. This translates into CAISSQDEQYF.

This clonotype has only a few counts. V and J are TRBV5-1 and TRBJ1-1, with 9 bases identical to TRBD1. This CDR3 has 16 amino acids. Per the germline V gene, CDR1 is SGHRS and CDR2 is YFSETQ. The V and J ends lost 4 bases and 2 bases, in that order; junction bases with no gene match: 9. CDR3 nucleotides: TGCGCCAGCAGCGGAACAGGGGGCAGAGGTAACACTGAAGCTTTCTTT. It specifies CASSGTGGRGNTEAFF.